A selection of T cell receptor beta chains follows, all from one sample in a study of blood T cell repertoires in COVID-19. The method was immunoSEQ multiplex PCR; TCRdb's version includes in-frame clones alone and lacks a portion of them. Seen here are around 270,000 clones, more than 85% observed once, and the top ten hold roughly 5%. Input material: peripheral blood. These receptors originate from a woman in her sixties with COVID-19, enrolled during active disease. The CDR3 runs from the conserved cysteine through the conserved F or W. Fields, in order: V gene, J gene, D gene, clone size, CDR3 DNA, CDR3 protein. D genes are given only for firm matches. Clone size is stated in some rows and not others, as once, few, many or a class when expanded.

>TRBV7-2|TRBJ2-2|TRBD2|NA
TGTGCCAGCATCCCGGGACTAGCGGGAGCCACCGGGGAGCTGTTTTTT
CASIPGLAGATGELFF
>TRBV5-1|TRBJ2-7|NA|NA
TGCGCCAGCAGCCCTTCGTTCGGCGAGCAGTACTTC
CASSPSFGEQYF
>TRBV11-1|TRBJ1-1|NA|NA
TGTGCCAGCAGCTTACAGGGAGGGGCTTTCTTT
CASSLQGGAFF
>TRBV28|TRBJ1-4|NA|NA
TGTGCCACAGGGTCCCTCAATGAAAAACTGTTTTTT
CATGSLNEKLFF
>TRBV5-6|TRBJ1-4|NA|NA
TGTGCCAGCAGCCTGGGGTTCGGGGCTAATGAAAAACTGTTTTTT
CASSLGFGANEKLFF
>TRBV19|TRBJ1-5|NA|NA
TGTGCCAGTAGTGTGCAGGGAGGGCACAGCAATCAGCCCCAGCATTTT
CASSVQGGHSNQPQHF
>TRBV19|TRBJ1-3|NA|NA
TGTGCCAGTAGTACCAATTCCGGAAACACCATATATTTT
CASSTNSGNTIYF
>TRBV6-5|TRBJ2-1|TRBD1|NA
TGTGCCGGATTGAGGGGGCCGGAGAATGAGCAGTTCTTC
CAGLRGPENEQFF
>TRBV5-1|TRBJ2-6|TRBD1|NA
TGCGCCAGCAGCCTTGACAGGGCAAACTCTGGGGCCAACGTCCTGACTTTC
CASSLDRANSGANVLTF
>TRBV5-3|TRBJ2-1|NA|NA
TGTGCCAGAAGCTTGCCCGAACTAGTGGATGACTACAATGAGCAGTTCTTC
CARSLPELVDDYNEQFF
>TRBV9|TRBJ2-1|TRBD2|NA
TGTGCCAGCAGCGTAGGCCCTAGCGGCTCCTACAATGAGCAGTTCTTC
CASSVGPSGSYNEQFF
>TRBV5-1|TRBJ1-2|TRBD1|NA
TGCGCCAGCAGCCATTCCACAGGGGATGGTGGCTACACCTTC
CASSHSTGDGGYTF
>TRBV4-3|TRBJ1-2|NA|NA
TGCGCCAGCAGCCAAGATGGACAGCCTCTCCGTGGCTACACCTTC
CASSQDGQPLRGYTF
>TRBV9|TRBJ2-3|TRBD2|once
TGTGCCAGTAGCCTTGCGGGAGGGCCCCCCGCAGATACGCAGTATTTT
CASSLAGGPPADTQYF
>TRBV2|TRBJ1-1|TRBD1|NA
TGTGCCAGCAGTGAGCTGGGACAGGGGGGCACTGAAGCTTTCTTT
CASSELGQGGTEAFF
>TRBV6-5|TRBJ1-5|NA|NA
TGTGCCAGCAGTTACCAGGCTCTCCAGCCCCAGCATTTT
CASSYQALQPQHF
>TRBV19|TRBJ1-1|TRBD1|few
TGTGCCAGTAGTGGCAGGGGGCAAAACACTGAAGCTTTCTTT
CASSGRGQNTEAFF
>TRBV7-9|TRBJ2-3|TRBD2|NA
TGTGCCAGCAGCCGCCCTATTGGACTAGCGGGAGCCGATACGCAGTATTTT
CASSRPIGLAGADTQYF
>TRBV7-8|TRBJ1-1|NA|NA
TGTGCCAGCAGCTTAAGGGGACACTTGAACACTGAAGCTTTCTTT
CASSLRGHLNTEAFF
>TRBV4-3|TRBJ2-1|NA|NA
TGCGCCAGCAGCCAAGACATAGCAAACCCCCCTTACAATGAGCAGTTCTTC
CASSQDIANPPYNEQFF
>TRBV20-1|TRBJ2-7|NA|NA
TGCAGTGCTAGGAGGGGGGGGGAGCAGTACTTC
CSARRGGEQYF
>TRBV4-1|TRBJ1-1|NA|NA
TGCGCCAGCAGCCCCAGTGGTACGAGACAGAACACTGAAGCTTTCTTT
CASSPSGTRQNTEAFF
>TRBV5-1|TRBJ2-1|TRBD2|NA
TGCGCCAGCAGCCAACTAGCGCTAAGCTACAATGAGCAGTTCTTC
CASSQLALSYNEQFF
>TRBV27|TRBJ2-7|TRBD1|few
TGTGCCAGCACCCGGACAGGGGGCTACGAGCAGTACTTC
CASTRTGGYEQYF
>TRBV11-3|TRBJ2-1|TRBD2|few
TGTGCCAGCAGCTTCCTTAGCGGGAGCTCCTACAATGAGCAGTTCTTC
CASSFLSGSSYNEQFF
>TRBV7-9|TRBJ1-2|TRBD1|NA
TGTGCCAGCAGGGGGACAGGCCTTAACTATGGCTACACCTTC
CASRGTGLNYGYTF
>TRBV30|TRBJ2-7|NA|NA
TGTGCCTGGAGTCGTCCGGGTCCCACCTACGAGCAGTACTTC
CAWSRPGPTYEQYF
>TRBV4-2|TRBJ2-7|TRBD2|NA
TGTGCCAGCAGCCAGGCCGGGACTAGCACCAACTACGAGCAGTACTTC
CASSQAGTSTNYEQYF
>TRBV7-9|TRBJ1-1|NA|NA
TGTGCCAGCAGCCGCGCGGGGGACACTGAAGCTTTCTTT
CASSRAGDTEAFF
>TRBV18|TRBJ1-5|TRBD1|NA
TGTGCCAGCTCACCACGGACCGCGACAGGGGGCCCCGGCGTCCAGCCCCAGCATTTT
CASSPRTATGGPGVQPQHF
>TRBV19|TRBJ1-4|NA|NA
TGTGCCAGTAGTATCGGCAGGGGACCAACTAATGAAAAACTGTTTTTT
CASSIGRGPTNEKLFF
>TRBV19|TRBJ1-1|NA|NA
TGTGCCAGTAGTATTAGGGGTTCCATGAACACTGAAGCTTTCTTT
CASSIRGSMNTEAFF
>TRBV24-1|TRBJ2-1|TRBD2|NA
TGTGCCACCAGTGACTACGGACTAGCGGCCGCTCGGGGCAATGAGCAGTTCTTC
CATSDYGLAAARGNEQFF
>TRBV7-2|TRBJ2-7|TRBD2|NA
TGTGCCAGCAGCTTAGGAATTAGCGGGAACGAGCAGTACTTC
CASSLGISGNEQYF
>TRBV5-1|TRBJ2-7|NA|NA
TGCGCCAGCAGCTTTTCCAGGGCCCGTCGCGAGCAGTACTTC
CASSFSRARREQYF
>TRBV4-1|TRBJ1-4|NA|NA
TGCGCCAGCAGCCAAGTTACCTATCGGGAGTCAACTAATGAAAAACTGTTTTTT
CASSQVTYRESTNEKLFF
>TRBV4-3|TRBJ2-1|TRBD1|NA
TGCGCCAGCAGCCAAGATACAGGACAGGGGGTAAATGAGCAGTTCTTC
CASSQDTGQGVNEQFF
>TRBV28|TRBJ1-2|NA|NA
TGTGCCAGCAGGACCCAGAGGGTCTATGGCTACACCTTC
CASRTQRVYGYTF
>TRBV9|TRBJ2-3|NA|once
TGTGCCAGCAGCGTAGTTGGTGCGGGTAGCACAGATACGCAGTATTTT
CASSVVGAGSTDTQYF
>TRBV28|TRBJ2-4|TRBD2|NA
TGTGCCAGCACGGGAGGGGTCAAAAACATTCAGTACTTC
CASTGGVKNIQYF
>TRBV28|TRBJ2-7|NA|many
TGTGCCAGCAGTACCTCCGGGACAGGGACTAGCGCTTTCTCCTACGAGCAGTACTTC
CASSTSGTGTSAFSYEQYF
>TRBV28|TRBJ2-3|TRBD2|once
TGTGCCAGCAGTCCCATTGGGGGACTAACAGATACGCAGTATTTT
CASSPIGGLTDTQYF
>TRBV7-2|TRBJ2-5|NA|NA
TGTGCCAGCAGCTCTCGTGGGAGAGAGACCCAGTACTTC
CASSSRGRETQYF
>TRBV5-1|TRBJ2-1|TRBD2|NA
TGCGCCAGCAGCTTGGATGGGACTAGCTACAATGAGCAGTTCTTC
CASSLDGTSYNEQFF
>TRBV19|TRBJ1-4|TRBD1|NA
TGTGCCAGTAGTAGTTTCCGGGACAGTAATGAAAAACTGTTTTTT
CASSSFRDSNEKLFF
>TRBV30|TRBJ1-5|NA|NA
TGTGCCTGGACCTCACCTCCCCCAGGGAGGAAGCCCCAGCATTTT
CAWTSPPPGRKPQHF
>TRBV4-1|TRBJ2-5|TRBD2|NA
TGCGCCAGCAGCAACCAGGGGGCTAGCGGGAGAGTCCAAGAGACCCAGTACTTC
CASSNQGASGRVQETQYF
>TRBV5-1|TRBJ1-2|TRBD1|NA
TGCGCCAGCAGCTTGGTTACAGGGGGCCCTGGCGGCTACACCTTC
CASSLVTGGPGGYTF
>TRBV4-1|TRBJ2-1|TRBD2|NA
TGCGCCAGCAGCCAAGATAACCGGGGACTAGCGGTTTCCTACAATGAGCAGTTCTTC
CASSQDNRGLAVSYNEQFF
>TRBV5-5|TRBJ1-5|TRBD1|NA
TGTGCCAGCAGCTTGGAGGGGGCAAGCAATCAGCCCCAGCATTTT
CASSLEGASNQPQHF
>TRBV9|TRBJ2-2|NA|NA
TGTGCCAGCAGCGTAGCTAGGCGCGACACCGGGGAGCTGTTTTTT
CASSVARRDTGELFF
>TRBV30|TRBJ1-1|NA|NA
TGTGCCTGGAGTGTACTCGGGGGGAGGGTAAAGGAAGCTTTCTTT
CAWSVLGGRVKEAFF
>TRBV19|TRBJ2-3|NA|NA
NA
CASTSGGSTDTQYF
>TRBV12-3/TRBV12-4|TRBJ1-1|TRBD1|NA
TGTGCCAGCAGTTCCCGACAGGGACCTGAAGCTTTCTTT
CASSSRQGPEAFF
>TRBV29-1|TRBJ2-3|TRBD1|NA
TGCAGCGCTGACAGGGGGCAAGTGACAGATACGCAGTATTTT
CSADRGQVTDTQYF
>TRBV30|TRBJ1-6|NA|NA
TGTGCCTGGAGTGTAAGGGGGGGATTAGAGAATAATTCACCCCTCCACTTT
CAWSVRGGLENNSPLHF
>TRBV5-1|TRBJ1-1|NA|NA
TGCGCCAGCAGCGTTGAGACGGGATCGGGAACTGAAGCTTTCTTT
CASSVETGSGTEAFF
>TRBV5-4|TRBJ1-6|NA|few
TGTGCCAGCAGCCGATACCAGGGATCGGCGTCACCCCTCCACTTT
CASSRYQGSASPLHF
>TRBV7-9|TRBJ2-5|NA|few
TGTGCCAGCAGCTTAGCTGCGGCAGCGGAGACCCAGTACTTC
CASSLAAAAETQYF